A selection of T cell receptor beta chains follows, all from one sample in a study of OX40 agonist ivuxolimab in advanced cancers. The protocol was immunoSEQ multiplex PCR, while the TCRdb copy is restricted to in-frame clones and leaves out a portion. The table lists approximately 110,000 clones, around 93% of them singletons, with under 0.9% in the top ten. The sequencing used CD4+ or CD8+ T cells sorted from blood, collected in a trial of the OX40 agonist ivuxolimab. These receptors were collected from an adult with an advanced solid tumor such as melanoma, head and neck, liver or kidney cancer. The CDR3 runs from the conserved cysteine through the conserved F or W. A D gene is named only where the DNA matches it firmly. Clone size, where shown, is once, few, many, or a class for clones that have expanded.

clone_size: NA
d_call: NA
cdr3_length: 14
j_call: TRBJ2-7
v_call: TRBV14
cdr3_nt: TGTGCCAGCAGCCAAACCGACGGGTACTACGAGCAGTACTTC
cdr3_aa: CASSQTDGYYEQYF

clone_size: once
d_call: NA
cdr3_length: 15
j_call: TRBJ1-5
v_call: TRBV28
cdr3_nt: TGTGCCAGCAGCTCCGGGCGGCTAGCTGATCAGCCCCAGCATTTT
cdr3_aa: CASSSGRLADQPQHF

clone_size: NA
d_call: TRBD1
cdr3_length: 16
j_call: TRBJ1-1
v_call: TRBV27
cdr3_nt: TGTGCCAGCAGGACATTCCAGGGGGGCGAGAACACTGAAGCTTTCTTT
cdr3_aa: CASRTFQGGENTEAFF

clone_size: NA
d_call: NA
cdr3_length: 16
j_call: TRBJ2-5
v_call: TRBV10-3
cdr3_nt: TGTGCCATCAGTGGAACCGGGACACAGTACCAAGAGACCCAGTACTTC
cdr3_aa: CAISGTGTQYQETQYF

clone_size: NA
d_call: NA
cdr3_length: 13
j_call: TRBJ1-1
v_call: TRBV30
cdr3_nt: TGTGCCTGGGGGCATAGCATGAACACTGAAGCTTTCTTT
cdr3_aa: CAWGHSMNTEAFF

clone_size: NA
d_call: NA
cdr3_length: 16
j_call: TRBJ2-1
v_call: TRBV9
cdr3_nt: TGTGCCAGCAGCGCCCGGGGTAGCGCATCCTACAATGAGCAGTTCTTC
cdr3_aa: CASSARGSASYNEQFF

clone_size: once
d_call: NA
cdr3_length: 15
j_call: TRBJ1-5
v_call: TRBV28
cdr3_nt: TGTGCCAGCAGTTCATCGCAGGGACGCAATCAGCCCCAGCATTTT
cdr3_aa: CASSSSQGRNQPQHF

clone_size: NA
d_call: TRBD2
cdr3_length: 15
j_call: TRBJ2-1
v_call: TRBV18
cdr3_nt: TGTGCCAGCTCACCTCCACTAGCGGGAGCAAATGAGCAGTTCTTC
cdr3_aa: CASSPPLAGANEQFF

clone_size: NA
d_call: NA
cdr3_length: 18
j_call: TRBJ1-2
v_call: TRBV27
cdr3_nt: TGTGCCAGCAGTTTACGAGGAGGGAACTCACGCCGGCTATATGGCTACACCTTC
cdr3_aa: CASSLRGGNSRRLYGYTF

clone_size: NA
d_call: NA
cdr3_length: 12
j_call: TRBJ1-2
v_call: TRBV6-5
cdr3_nt: TGTGCCAGCAGCCCAGACCCGGGCGCATACACCTTC
cdr3_aa: CASSPDPGAYTF

clone_size: NA
d_call: NA
cdr3_length: 11
j_call: TRBJ2-5
v_call: TRBV20-1
cdr3_nt: TGCAGTGCCTATGGGGGCGAGACCCAGTACTTC
cdr3_aa: CSAYGGETQYF

clone_size: NA
d_call: NA
cdr3_length: 14
j_call: TRBJ2-7
v_call: TRBV6-1
cdr3_nt: TGTGCCAGCAGTGAAAGTCTTAGCTCCTACGAGCAGTACTTC
cdr3_aa: CASSESLSSYEQYF

clone_size: NA
d_call: TRBD2
cdr3_length: 16
j_call: TRBJ2-7
v_call: TRBV28
cdr3_nt: TGTGCCAGCAGTCCCTGGGTAGCGGGAATGATCCACGAGCAGTACTTC
cdr3_aa: CASSPWVAGMIHEQYF

clone_size: NA
d_call: NA
cdr3_length: 17
j_call: TRBJ2-2
v_call: TRBV4-3
cdr3_nt: TGCGCCAGCAGCCAAGAGTGGGCCGGGGCGAACACCGGGGAGCTGTTTTTT
cdr3_aa: CASSQEWAGANTGELFF

clone_size: NA
d_call: NA
cdr3_length: 16
j_call: TRBJ2-5
v_call: TRBV4-1
cdr3_nt: TGCGCCAGCAGCCAAGATAGGGGTACTCTCGAAGAGACCCAGTACTTC
cdr3_aa: CASSQDRGTLEETQYF

clone_size: NA
d_call: TRBD2
cdr3_length: 15
j_call: TRBJ2-5
v_call: TRBV2
cdr3_nt: TGTGCCAGCACCTTCAGGACTAGCGGGCAAGAGACCCAGTACTTC
cdr3_aa: CASTFRTSGQETQYF

clone_size: NA
d_call: TRBD2
cdr3_length: 15
j_call: TRBJ2-7
v_call: TRBV6-5
cdr3_nt: TGTGCCAGCAGTTACTCAGGCGGGAGCTCCTACGAGCAGTACTTC
cdr3_aa: CASSYSGGSSYEQYF

clone_size: NA
d_call: NA
cdr3_length: 12
j_call: TRBJ2-7
v_call: TRBV28
cdr3_nt: TGTGCCAGCAGTAGGGTTACCTACGAGCAGTACTTC
cdr3_aa: CASSRVTYEQYF

clone_size: NA
d_call: NA
cdr3_length: 14
j_call: TRBJ2-2
v_call: TRBV5-8
cdr3_nt: TGTGCCAGCAGCCCCCTGCCGAACACCGGGGAGCTGTTTTTT
cdr3_aa: CASSPLPNTGELFF

clone_size: NA
d_call: NA
cdr3_length: 16
j_call: TRBJ2-1
v_call: TRBV5-1
cdr3_nt: TGCGCCAGCAGCTTAAGCTTGGGGAACTCCTACAATGAGCAGTTCTTC
cdr3_aa: CASSLSLGNSYNEQFF

clone_size: NA
d_call: TRBD2
cdr3_length: 15
j_call: TRBJ2-2
v_call: TRBV14
cdr3_nt: TGTGCCAGCAGCCAACCGCGGGAGGGCCGCGGGGAGCTGTTTTTT
cdr3_aa: CASSQPREGRGELFF

clone_size: few
d_call: NA
cdr3_length: 10
j_call: TRBJ1-4
v_call: TRBV20-1
cdr3_nt: TGCAGTGCTCTGAAGGAGCAGATAGTCTTT
cdr3_aa: CSALKEQIVF

clone_size: NA
d_call: NA
cdr3_length: 12
j_call: TRBJ1-1
v_call: TRBV28
cdr3_nt: TGTGCCAGCAGATTAGCGGGGACTGAAGCTTTCTTT
cdr3_aa: CASRLAGTEAFF

clone_size: NA
d_call: TRBD2
cdr3_length: 12
j_call: TRBJ2-1
v_call: TRBV7-6
cdr3_nt: TGTGCCAGCAGCTGGACTAGCGGAATTAGGTTCTTC
cdr3_aa: CASSWTSGIRFF

clone_size: NA
d_call: TRBD2
cdr3_length: 15
j_call: TRBJ2-1
v_call: TRBV6-5
cdr3_nt: TGTGCCAGCAGACCTAGCGGGCCCATTAGGAATGAGCAGTTCTTC
cdr3_aa: CASRPSGPIRNEQFF

clone_size: once
d_call: TRBD2
cdr3_length: 20
j_call: TRBJ2-1
v_call: TRBV19
cdr3_nt: TGTGCCAGTAGAATGACCCGGCTAGCGGGAGGCCCGAGCTCCTACAATGAGCAGTTCTTC
cdr3_aa: CASRMTRLAGGPSSYNEQFF

clone_size: NA
d_call: NA
cdr3_length: 18
j_call: TRBJ1-6
v_call: TRBV27
cdr3_nt: TGTGCCAGCAGTGCCCGTTTAGGGGCGCTAGGACCTAATTCACCCCTCCACTTT
cdr3_aa: CASSARLGALGPNSPLHF

clone_size: NA
d_call: TRBD1
cdr3_length: 15
j_call: TRBJ2-1
v_call: TRBV7-3
cdr3_nt: TGTGCCAGCAGCCCAGGGACAGGGGATTGGTATGAGCAGTTCTTC
cdr3_aa: CASSPGTGDWYEQFF

clone_size: NA
d_call: NA
cdr3_length: 16
j_call: TRBJ1-1
v_call: TRBV27
cdr3_nt: TGTGCCAGCCATTCCTTGGGCGGTTCAGTGAACACTGAAGCTTTCTTT
cdr3_aa: CASHSLGGSVNTEAFF

clone_size: NA
d_call: NA
cdr3_length: 16
j_call: TRBJ1-5
v_call: TRBV10-3
cdr3_nt: TGTGCCATCAGTGAGTCTTGGCAGTATAGCAATCAGCCCCAGCATTTT
cdr3_aa: CAISESWQYSNQPQHF

clone_size: NA
d_call: NA
cdr3_length: 17
j_call: TRBJ1-1
v_call: TRBV27
cdr3_nt: TGTGCCAGCAGTGCTCAGCATCTCGGACAGACGAACACTGAAGCTTTCTTT
cdr3_aa: CASSAQHLGQTNTEAFF

clone_size: NA
d_call: TRBD1
cdr3_length: 13
j_call: TRBJ2-7
v_call: TRBV29-1
cdr3_nt: TGCAGCGCTGGGACAGGGGGCGACTACGAGCAGTACTTC
cdr3_aa: CSAGTGGDYEQYF

clone_size: NA
d_call: TRBD1
cdr3_length: 15
j_call: TRBJ2-7
v_call: TRBV2
cdr3_nt: TGTGCCAGCAGTGAAGAGGGACAGGGGGCCCACGAGCAGTACTTC
cdr3_aa: CASSEEGQGAHEQYF

clone_size: NA
d_call: NA
cdr3_length: 18
j_call: TRBJ2-3
v_call: TRBV9
cdr3_nt: TGTGCCAGCAGCCCTAGACAGTATTCCCGGAGACGCACAGATACGCAGTATTTT
cdr3_aa: CASSPRQYSRRRTDTQYF

clone_size: NA
d_call: TRBD2
cdr3_length: 17
j_call: TRBJ2-1
v_call: TRBV7-3
cdr3_nt: TGTGCCAGCAGCCTATCCCCCGTTCTAGCGGGAGAAGGAGAGCAGTTCTTC
cdr3_aa: CASSLSPVLAGEGEQFF

clone_size: NA
d_call: NA
cdr3_length: 14
j_call: TRBJ1-1
v_call: TRBV19
cdr3_nt: TGTGCCAGTAGTGAGCCCGGGGTGAACACTGAAGCTTTCTTT
cdr3_aa: CASSEPGVNTEAFF

clone_size: NA
d_call: NA
cdr3_length: 15
j_call: TRBJ1-3
v_call: TRBV7-2
cdr3_nt: TGTGCCAGCAGCTTTTCCCCAGGATGGGGAAACACCATATATTTT
cdr3_aa: CASSFSPGWGNTIYF

clone_size: NA
d_call: NA
cdr3_length: 12
j_call: TRBJ2-7
v_call: TRBV7-9
cdr3_nt: TGTGCCAGCAGCTTAGTTGGCTACGAGCAGTACTTC
cdr3_aa: CASSLVGYEQYF

clone_size: NA
d_call: NA
cdr3_length: 11
j_call: TRBJ2-3
v_call: TRBV25-1
cdr3_nt: TGTGCCAGCAGCGTCACAGATACGCAGTATTTT
cdr3_aa: CASSVTDTQYF

clone_size: NA
d_call: NA
cdr3_length: 15
j_call: TRBJ2-1
v_call: TRBV7-2
cdr3_nt: TGTGCCAGCAGTCCGGGCGGGGAGTGGAGCAATGAGCAGTTCTTC
cdr3_aa: CASSPGGEWSNEQFF